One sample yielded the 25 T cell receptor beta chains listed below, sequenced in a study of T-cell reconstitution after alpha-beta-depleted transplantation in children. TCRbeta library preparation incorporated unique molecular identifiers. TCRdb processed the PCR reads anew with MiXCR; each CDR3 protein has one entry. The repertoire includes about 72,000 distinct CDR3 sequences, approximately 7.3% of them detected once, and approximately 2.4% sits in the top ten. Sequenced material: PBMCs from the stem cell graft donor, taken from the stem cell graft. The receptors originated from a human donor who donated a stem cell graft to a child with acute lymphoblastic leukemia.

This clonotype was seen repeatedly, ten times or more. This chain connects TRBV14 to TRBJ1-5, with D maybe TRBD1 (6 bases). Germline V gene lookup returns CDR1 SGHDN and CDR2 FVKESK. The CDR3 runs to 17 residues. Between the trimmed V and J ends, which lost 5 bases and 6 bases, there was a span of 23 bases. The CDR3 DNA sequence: TGTGCCAGCAGCACACCTCCGCCTGACAGGAAGCCTCAGCCCCAGCATTTT. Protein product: CASSTPPPDRKPQPQHF.

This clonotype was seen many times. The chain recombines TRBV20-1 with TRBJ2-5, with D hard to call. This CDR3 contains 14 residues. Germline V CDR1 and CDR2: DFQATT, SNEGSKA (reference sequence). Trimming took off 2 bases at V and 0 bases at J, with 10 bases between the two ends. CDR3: CSARTPSYQETQYF. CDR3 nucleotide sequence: TGCAGTGCTAGAACACCATCGTACCAAGAGACCCAGTACTTC.

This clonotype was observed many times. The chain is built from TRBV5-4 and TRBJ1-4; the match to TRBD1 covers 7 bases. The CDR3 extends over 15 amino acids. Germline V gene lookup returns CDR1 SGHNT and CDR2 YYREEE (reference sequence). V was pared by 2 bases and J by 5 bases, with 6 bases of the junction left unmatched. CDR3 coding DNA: TGTGCCAGCAGCTTCAGGACAGGAAGAAATGAAAAACTGTTTTTT. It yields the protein CASSFRTGRNEKLFF.

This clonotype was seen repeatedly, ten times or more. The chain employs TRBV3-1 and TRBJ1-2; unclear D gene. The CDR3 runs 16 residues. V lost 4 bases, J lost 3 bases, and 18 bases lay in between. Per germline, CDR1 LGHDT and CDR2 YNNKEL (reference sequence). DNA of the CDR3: TGTGCCAGCAGCCGGGGTACATACCCCTCTGACTATGGCTACACCTTC. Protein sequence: CASSRGTYPSDYGYTF.

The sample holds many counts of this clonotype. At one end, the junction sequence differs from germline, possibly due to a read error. The CDR3 nucleotides read TGTGCCAGCAACCCTGGGGACTACTATCGCTACACCTTC. Its protein product is CASNPGDYYRYTF. The chain carries TRBV28 and TRBJ1-2; TRBD1 might be the D (5 bases). Germline V gives CDR1 MDHEN, CDR2 SYDVKM. This CDR3 spans 13 amino acids.

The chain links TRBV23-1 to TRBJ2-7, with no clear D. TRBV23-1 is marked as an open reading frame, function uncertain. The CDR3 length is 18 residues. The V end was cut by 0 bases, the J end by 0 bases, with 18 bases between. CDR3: CASSQSGQEDISSYEQYF. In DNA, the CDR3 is TGCGCCAGCAGTCAATCTGGTCAGGAAGACATTTCCTCCTACGAGCAGTACTTC.

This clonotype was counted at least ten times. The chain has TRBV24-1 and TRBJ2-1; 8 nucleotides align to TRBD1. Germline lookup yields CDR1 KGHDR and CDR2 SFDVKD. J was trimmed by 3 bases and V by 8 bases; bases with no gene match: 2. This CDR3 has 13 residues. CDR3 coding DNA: TGTGCCACCAAGGGACAGGTCTACAATGAGCAGTTCTTC. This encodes CATKGQVYNEQFF.

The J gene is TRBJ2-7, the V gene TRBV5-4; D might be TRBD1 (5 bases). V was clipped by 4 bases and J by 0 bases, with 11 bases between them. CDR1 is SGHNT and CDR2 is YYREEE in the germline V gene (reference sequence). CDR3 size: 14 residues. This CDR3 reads CASSLDSNSYEQYF. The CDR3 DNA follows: TGTGCCAGCAGCCTCGACAGCAACTCCTACGAGCAGTACTTC.

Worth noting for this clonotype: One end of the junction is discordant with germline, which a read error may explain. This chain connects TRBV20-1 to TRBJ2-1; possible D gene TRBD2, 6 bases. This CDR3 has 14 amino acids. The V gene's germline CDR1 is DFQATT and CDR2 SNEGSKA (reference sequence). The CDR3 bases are TGCAGTGCTAGAGAACTAGCCCTCTACCATGAGCAGTTCTTC. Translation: CSARELALYHEQFF.

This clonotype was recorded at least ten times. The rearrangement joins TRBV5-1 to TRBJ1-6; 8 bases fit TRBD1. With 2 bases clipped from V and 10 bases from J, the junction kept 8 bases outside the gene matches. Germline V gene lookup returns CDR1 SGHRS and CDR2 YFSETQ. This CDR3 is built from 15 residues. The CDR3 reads CASSFDRGGRSPLHF. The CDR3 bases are TGCGCCAGCAGCTTTGACAGGGGAGGACGGTCACCCCTCCACTTT.

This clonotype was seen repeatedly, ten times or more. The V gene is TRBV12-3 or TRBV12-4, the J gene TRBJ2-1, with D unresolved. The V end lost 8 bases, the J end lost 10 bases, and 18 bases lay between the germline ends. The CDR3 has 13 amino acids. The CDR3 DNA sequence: TGTGCCAGCGATCAGTATACCTCGGGCGAGCAGTTCTTC. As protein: CASDQYTSGEQFF.

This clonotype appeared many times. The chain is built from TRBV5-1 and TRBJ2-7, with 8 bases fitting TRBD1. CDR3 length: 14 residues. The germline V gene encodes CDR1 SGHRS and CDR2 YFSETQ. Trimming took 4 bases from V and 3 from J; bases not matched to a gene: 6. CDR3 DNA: TGCGCCAGCAGCGGACAGGGAAGGAACTACGAGCAGTACTTC. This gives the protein CASSGQGRNYEQYF.

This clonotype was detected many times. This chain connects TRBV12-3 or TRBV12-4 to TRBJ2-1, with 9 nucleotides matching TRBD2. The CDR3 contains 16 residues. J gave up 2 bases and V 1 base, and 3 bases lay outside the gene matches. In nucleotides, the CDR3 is TGTGCCAGCAGTTTAGTTCTAGCGGGGACCTACAATGAGCAGTTCTTC. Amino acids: CASSLVLAGTYNEQFF.

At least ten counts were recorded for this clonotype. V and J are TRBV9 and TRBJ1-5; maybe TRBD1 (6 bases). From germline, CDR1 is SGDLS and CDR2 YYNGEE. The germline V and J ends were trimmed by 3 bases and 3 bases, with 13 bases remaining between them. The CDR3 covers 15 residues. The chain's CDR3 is CASSAGVSHNQPQHF. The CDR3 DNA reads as TGTGCCAGCAGCGCAGGGGTCTCTCACAATCAGCCCCAGCATTTT.

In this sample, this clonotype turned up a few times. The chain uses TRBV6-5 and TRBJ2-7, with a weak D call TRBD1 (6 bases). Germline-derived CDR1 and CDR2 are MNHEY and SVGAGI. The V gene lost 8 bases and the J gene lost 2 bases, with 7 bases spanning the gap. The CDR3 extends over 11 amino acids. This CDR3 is CASGGAYEQYF. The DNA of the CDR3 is TGTGCCAGCGGGGGCGCCTACGAGCAGTACTTC.

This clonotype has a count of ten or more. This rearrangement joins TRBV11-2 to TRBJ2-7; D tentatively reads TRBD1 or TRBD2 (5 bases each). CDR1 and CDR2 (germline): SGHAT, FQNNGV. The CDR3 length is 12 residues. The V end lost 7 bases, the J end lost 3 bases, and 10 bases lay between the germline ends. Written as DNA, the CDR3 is TGTGCCAGCAACCTTGGGGGCTACGAGCAGTACTTC. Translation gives CASNLGGYEQYF.

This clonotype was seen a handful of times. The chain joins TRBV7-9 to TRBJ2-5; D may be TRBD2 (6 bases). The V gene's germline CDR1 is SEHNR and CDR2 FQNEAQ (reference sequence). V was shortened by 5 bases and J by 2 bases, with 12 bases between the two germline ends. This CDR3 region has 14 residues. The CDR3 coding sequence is TGTGCCAGCAGCGATGCGGGGATACAAGAGACCCAGTACTTC. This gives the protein CASSDAGIQETQYF.

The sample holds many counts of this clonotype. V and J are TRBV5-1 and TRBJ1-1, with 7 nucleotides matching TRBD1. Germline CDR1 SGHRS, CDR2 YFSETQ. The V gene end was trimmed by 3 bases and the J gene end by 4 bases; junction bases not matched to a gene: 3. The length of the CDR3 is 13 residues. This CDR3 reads CASSSEGATEAFF. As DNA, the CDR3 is TGCGCCAGCAGCTCGGAGGGGGCCACTGAAGCTTTCTTT.

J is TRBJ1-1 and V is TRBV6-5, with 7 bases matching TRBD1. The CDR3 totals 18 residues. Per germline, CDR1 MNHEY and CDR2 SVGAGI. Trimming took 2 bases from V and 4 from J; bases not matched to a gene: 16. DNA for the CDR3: TGTGCCAGCAGTTACAGCCACCTCAGGGGGGCGCGGAGCACTGAAGCTTTCTTT. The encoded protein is CASSYSHLRGARSTEAFF.

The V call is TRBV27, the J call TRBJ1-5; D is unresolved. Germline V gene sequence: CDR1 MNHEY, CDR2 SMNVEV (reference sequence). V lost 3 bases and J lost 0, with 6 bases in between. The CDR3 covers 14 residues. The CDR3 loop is CASSFRGSNQPQHF. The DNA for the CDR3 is TGTGCCAGCAGTTTCCGTGGTAGCAATCAGCCCCAGCATTTT.

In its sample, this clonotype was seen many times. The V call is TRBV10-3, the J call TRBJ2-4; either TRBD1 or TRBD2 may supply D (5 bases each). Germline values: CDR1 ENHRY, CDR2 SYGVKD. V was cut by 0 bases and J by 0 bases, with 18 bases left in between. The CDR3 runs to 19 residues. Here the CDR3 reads CAISESGVGESGAKNIQYF. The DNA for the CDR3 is TGTGCCATCAGTGAGTCGGGCGTAGGGGAGTCTGGAGCCAAAAACATTCAGTACTTC.

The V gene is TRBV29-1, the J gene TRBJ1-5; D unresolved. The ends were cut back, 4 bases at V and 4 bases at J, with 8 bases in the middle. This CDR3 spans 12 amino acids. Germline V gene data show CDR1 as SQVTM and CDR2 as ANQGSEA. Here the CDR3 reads CSVGSGNQPQHF. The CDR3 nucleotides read TGCAGCGTTGGGTCAGGTAATCAGCCCCAGCATTTT.

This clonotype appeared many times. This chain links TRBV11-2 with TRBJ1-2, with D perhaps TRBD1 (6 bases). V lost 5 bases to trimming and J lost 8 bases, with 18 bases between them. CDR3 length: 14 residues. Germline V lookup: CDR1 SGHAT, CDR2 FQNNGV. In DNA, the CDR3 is TGTGCCAGCAGCGCTTTCCCAGGGGTCTGGGGCTACACCTTC. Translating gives CASSAFPGVWGYTF.

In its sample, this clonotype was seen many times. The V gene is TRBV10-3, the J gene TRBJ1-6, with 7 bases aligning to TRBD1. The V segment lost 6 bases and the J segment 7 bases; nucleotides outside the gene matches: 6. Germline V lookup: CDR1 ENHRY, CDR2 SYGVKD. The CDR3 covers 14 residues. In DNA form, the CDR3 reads TGTGCCATCAGAATCGGACAGGACAATTCACCCCTCCACTTT. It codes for CAIRIGQDNSPLHF.

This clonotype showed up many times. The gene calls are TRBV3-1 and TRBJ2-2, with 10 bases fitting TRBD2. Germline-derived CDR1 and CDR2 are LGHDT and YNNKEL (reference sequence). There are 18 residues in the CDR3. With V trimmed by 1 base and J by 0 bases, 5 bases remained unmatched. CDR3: CASSQVASGGANTGELFF. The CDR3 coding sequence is TGTGCCAGCAGCCAAGTGGCTAGCGGGGGCGCGAACACCGGGGAGCTGTTTTTT.